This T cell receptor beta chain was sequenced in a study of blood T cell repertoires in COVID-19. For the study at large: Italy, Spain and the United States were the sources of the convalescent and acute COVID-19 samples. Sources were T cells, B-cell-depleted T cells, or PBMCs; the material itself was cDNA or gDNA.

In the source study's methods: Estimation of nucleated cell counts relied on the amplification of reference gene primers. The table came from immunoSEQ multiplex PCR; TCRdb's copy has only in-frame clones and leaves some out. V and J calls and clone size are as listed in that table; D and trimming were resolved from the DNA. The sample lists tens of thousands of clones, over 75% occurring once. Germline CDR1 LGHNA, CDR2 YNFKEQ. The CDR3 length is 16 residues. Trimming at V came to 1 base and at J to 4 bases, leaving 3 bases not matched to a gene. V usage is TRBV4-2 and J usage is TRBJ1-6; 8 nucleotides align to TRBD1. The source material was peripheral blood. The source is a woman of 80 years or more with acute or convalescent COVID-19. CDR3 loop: CASSQGTGKYNSPLHF. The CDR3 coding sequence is TGTGCCAGCAGCCAAGGGACAGGGAAGTATAATTCACCCCTCCACTTT.